Below, 31 T cell receptor beta chains from the same sample are listed, as sequenced in a study of spatial heterogeneity in lung cancer. TCRdb recomputed calls from the 5' RACE reads with MiXCR, one row per CDR3 protein. Of under 150,000 distinct CDR3 sequences in the sample, 12% were seen once. Time point reported: blood at routine non-recurrence follow-up after resection. From tumor, nontumor lung or frozen PBMC, whole RNA was taken unsorted for sequencing. Sequenced material: PBMCs, taken at follow-up. These receptors originate from a male donor with early-stage non-small cell lung cancer.

There are a few counts of this clonotype. The CDR3: CASSQVYSSYNEQFF. The CDR3 DNA is TGCGCCAGCAGCCAAGTTTACAGCTCCTACAATGAGCAGTTCTTC. The chain combines TRBV4-1 with TRBJ2-1; D remains unclear. This CDR3 has 15 residues. Germline CDR1 MGHRA, CDR2 YSYEKL. Trimming cost V 1 base and J 0 bases, with 7 bases left between them.

This clonotype was counted many times. V usage is TRBV28 and J usage is TRBJ1-4; D remains ambiguous. V lost 3 bases to trimming and J lost 0 bases, with 5 bases between them. Per germline, CDR1 MDHEN and CDR2 SYDVKM. There are 14 residues in the CDR3. DNA of the CDR3: TGTGCCAGCAGTTTCGGGGCAACTAATGAAAAACTGTTTTTT. Protein product: CASSFGATNEKLFF.

The rearrangement joins TRBV7-9 to TRBJ2-1; D not resolved. CDR1 is SEHNR, CDR2 FQNEAQ, per germline (reference sequence). The CDR3 contains 12 residues. V lost 0 bases to trimming and J lost 10 bases, with 7 bases between them. Here the CDR3 DNA reads TGTGCCAGCAGCTTAGCCGAGCTCGAGCAGTTCTTC. Translation: CASSLAELEQFF.

This clonotype has a count of ten or more. J is TRBJ1-2 and V is TRBV29-1, with D possibly being TRBD1 (5 bases). The germline V gene has CDR1 SQVTM and CDR2 ANQGSEA. V lost 0 bases, J lost 2 bases, and 13 bases lay in between. This CDR3 region has 15 residues. CDR3 amino acids: CSVEDKGRENYGYTF. CDR3 nucleotide sequence: TGCAGCGTTGAAGATAAGGGGCGGGAAAACTATGGCTACACCTTC.

This clonotype was counted at least ten times. This chain's CDR3 is CASRIGQGDYGYTF. The CDR3 DNA reads as TGTGCCAGCAGGATCGGACAGGGGGACTATGGCTACACCTTC. The gene calls are TRBV28 and TRBJ1-2; 10 nucleotides match TRBD1. After removal of 6 bases from V and 3 bases from J, the junction contained 4 bases not matched to a gene. Germline assignment: CDR1 MDHEN and CDR2 SYDVKM. This CDR3 is 14 amino acids long.

This clonotype has a handful of counts. The V gene is TRBV11-2, the J gene TRBJ1-1; no clear D gene. This CDR3 is 13 amino acids long. Germline loops: CDR1 SGHAT, CDR2 FQNNGV. Trimming took 5 bases from V and 4 from J, leaving 11 bases between them. The CDR3 region is CASSLGSGTEAFF. The CDR3 DNA reads as TGTGCCAGCAGCCTGGGTAGTGGCACTGAAGCTTTCTTT.

This clonotype was detected many times. The V gene is TRBV20-1, the J gene TRBJ1-5; maybe TRBD1 (6 bases). The CDR3 is made up of 11 amino acids. From germline, CDR1 is DFQATT and CDR2 SNEGSKA (reference sequence). V shed 0 bases and J shed 12 bases, with 9 bases lying between them. In DNA form, the CDR3 reads TGCAGTGCTAGAGAGGACAGCTTCCAGCATTTT. It specifies CSAREDSFQHF.

This chain connects TRBV12-3 or TRBV12-4 to TRBJ1-5; D ambiguous. Trimming stripped 1 base from V and 6 bases from J, with 10 bases between. The CDR3 spans 14 residues. This chain's CDR3 is CASSLGGRAQPQHF. The CDR3 DNA is TGTGCCAGCAGTTTAGGGGGAAGGGCTCAGCCCCAGCATTTT.

This rearrangement joins TRBV4-3 to TRBJ1-1; possible D gene TRBD1, 6 bases. Germline V lookup: CDR1 LGHNA, CDR2 YSLEER. Trimming took 4 bases from V and 1 from J, leaving 10 bases between them. The CDR3 loop spans 14 amino acids. CDR3 residues: CASSPTGRNTEAFF. DNA of the CDR3: TGCGCCAGCAGCCCCACAGGGAGGAACACTGAAGCTTTCTTT.

This clonotype was seen ten or more times. This sequence joins TRBV20-1 and TRBJ1-2, with D perhaps matching TRBD1 (5 bases). V gave up 3 bases and J gave up 8 bases, with 16 bases separating them. The CDR3 totals 13 residues. Germline CDR1 reads DFQATT; CDR2 reads SNEGSKA (reference sequence). The CDR3 protein is CSASPQGVYGYTF. The CDR3 DNA reads as TGCAGTGCTAGCCCCCAGGGTGTTTACGGCTACACCTTC.

This clonotype was seen at least ten times. This chain uses TRBV20-1 with TRBJ2-3, with D perhaps matching TRBD2 (6 bases). V was trimmed by 3 bases and J by 2 bases, leaving 15 bases between them. From germline, CDR1 is DFQATT and CDR2 SNEGSKA (reference sequence). The CDR3 is 15 residues long. The CDR3 here is CSASRGLTATDTQYF. In nucleotides, the CDR3 is TGCAGTGCTAGTAGAGGACTAACGGCCACAGATACGCAGTATTTT.

This clonotype was recorded at least ten times. The gene calls are TRBV5-1 and TRBJ1-2, with D hard to call. The CDR3 consists of 14 residues. CDR1 and CDR2 from the germline V gene are SGHRS and YFSETQ. Trimming removed 4 bases from V and 4 bases from J, with 14 bases in between. Written as DNA, the CDR3 is TGCGCCAGCAGCCCCGACGGATCCTCCTATGGCTACACCTTC. Protein sequence: CASSPDGSSYGYTF.

V usage is TRBV28 and J usage is TRBJ2-3; D possibly matches TRBD1 or TRBD2 (7 bases each). Germline V lookup: CDR1 MDHEN, CDR2 SYDVKM. V lost 6 bases to trimming and J lost 4 bases, with 14 bases between them. The CDR3 extends over 14 amino acids. The chain's CDR3 is CASSPRGGPDTQYF. DNA for the CDR3: TGTGCCAGCAGCCCCAGGGGGGGGCCAGATACGCAGTATTTT.

This CDR3 reads CASSPPGQLNTEAFF. CDR3 in DNA: TGTGCCAGCTCACCGCCGGGACAGCTAAACACTGAAGCTTTCTTT. V usage is TRBV18 and J usage is TRBJ1-1; TRBD1 agrees at 7 bases. The germline V gene has CDR1 KGHSH and CDR2 LQKENI. V shed 3 bases and J 2 bases; nucleotides not matched to a gene: 6. The CDR3 extends over 15 amino acids.

This clonotype was counted ten times or more. The J gene is TRBJ1-4, the V gene TRBV28; unclear D gene. The germline V gene has CDR1 MDHEN and CDR2 SYDVKM. V lost 8 bases and J 5 bases, leaving 15 bases between the germline ends. This CDR3 has 14 residues. The CDR3 nucleotides read TGTGCCAGCGGCCGGGAGCCGGGGAATGAAAAACTGTTTTTT. Its protein product is CASGREPGNEKLFF. Drawing the rest from reference TRBV28 and TRBJ1-4, the complete variable domain is DVKVTQSSRYLVKRTGEKVFLECVQDMDHENMFWYRQDPGLGLRLIYFSYDVKMKEKGDIPEGYSVSREKKERFSLILESASTNQTSMYLCASGREPGNEKLFFGSGTQLSVL.

This clonotype was detected a few times. This sequence joins TRBV20-1 and TRBJ2-7, with D perhaps matching TRBD1 or TRBD2 (5 bases each). The V end was cut by 6 bases, the J end by 5 bases, with 14 bases between. This CDR3 region has 12 residues. Germline CDR1 DFQATT, CDR2 SNEGSKA (reference sequence). The CDR3 nucleotides read TGCAGTGCCTCGGGGCCGCGGAACGAGCAGTACTTC. It encodes CSASGPRNEQYF.

Comment on this clonotype: A much larger clonotype is one base distant, so this may be a read error. This chain joins TRBV4-2 and TRBJ1-6; D is ambiguous. CDR1 and CDR2 from the germline V gene are LGHNA and YNFKEQ. CDR3 size: 12 residues. CDR3: CVSRGGNSPLHF. The CDR3 DNA reads TGTGTCAGCCGCGGCGGCAATTCACCCCTCCACTTT.

This clonotype was found many times. This rearrangement joins TRBV11-3 to TRBJ2-7; 13 positions match TRBD2. Germline lookup yields CDR1 SGHNT and CDR2 YENEEA. V lost 5 bases to trimming and J lost 5 bases; unmatched junction nucleotides: 6. The CDR3 consists of 15 residues. CDR3 region: CASSPGLAGAHEQYF. The CDR3 nucleotides are TGTGCCAGCAGCCCCGGACTAGCGGGGGCCCACGAGCAGTACTTC.

This clonotype was counted many times. The gene calls are TRBV2 and TRBJ2-5, with a tentative D call TRBD1 (6 bases). V lost 2 bases, J lost 3 bases, and 7 bases lay in between. Germline V lookup: CDR1 SNHLY, CDR2 FYNNEI. The CDR3 is 13 residues long. CDR3 loop: CASSEWDKETQYF. Written as DNA, the CDR3 is TGTGCCAGCAGTGAATGGGACAAAGAGACCCAGTACTTC.

In this sample, this clonotype turned up a few times. This chain connects TRBV10-3 to TRBJ1-3; 7 bases match TRBD1. With 6 bases clipped from V and 0 bases from J, the junction kept 5 bases outside the gene matches. The CDR3 covers 15 residues. Germline V gives CDR1 ENHRY, CDR2 SYGVKD. The CDR3 is CAIRRTGTSGNTIYF. The CDR3 region has the DNA TGTGCCATCAGAAGGACAGGCACCTCTGGAAACACCATATATTTT.

This rearrangement joins TRBV5-1 to TRBJ2-1; 7 nucleotides agree with TRBD1. With V trimmed by 4 bases and J by 5 bases, 6 bases remained unmatched. Germline loops: CDR1 SGHRS, CDR2 YFSETQ. This CDR3 is built from 14 residues. The CDR3 sequence: CASSLGDSHNEQFF. For the CDR3, the DNA is TGCGCCAGCAGCCTGGGGGACAGTCACAATGAGCAGTTCTTC.

This clonotype was seen ten or more times. The chain is built from TRBV7-6 and TRBJ1-3; D might be TRBD1 (6 bases). This CDR3 spans 14 amino acids. Germline V CDR1 and CDR2: SGHVS, FNYEAQ. Trimming took 5 bases from V and 4 from J, leaving 12 bases between them. CDR3 sequence reads: CASSPGVAGNTIYF. As DNA, the CDR3 is TGTGCCAGCAGCCCAGGGGTTGCGGGAAACACCATATATTTT.

This clonotype was counted ten times or more. The chain uses TRBV20-1 and TRBJ1-5; D remains ambiguous. Trimming took 3 bases from V and 2 from J, leaving 14 bases between them. CDR1 is DFQATT and CDR2 is SNEGSKA in the germline V gene (reference sequence). The CDR3 extends over 15 amino acids. The CDR3 DNA reads as TGCAGTGCTAGGGACTGGGGAGAGGGCAATCAGCCCCAGCATTTT. Translated, it gives CSARDWGEGNQPQHF.

This clonotype was observed a few times. This chain uses TRBV12-3 or TRBV12-4 with TRBJ1-4; D uncertain. The germline V and J ends were trimmed by 5 bases and 0 bases, with 10 bases remaining between them. This CDR3 is built from 15 residues. The CDR3 sequence is CASSGPYATNEKLFF. The CDR3 DNA sequence: TGTGCCAGCAGTGGGCCCTATGCAACTAATGAAAAACTGTTTTTT.

This chain uses TRBV2 with TRBJ1-3, with a possible D match to TRBD1 (5 bases). Germline CDR1 reads SNHLY; CDR2 reads FYNNEI. V lost 4 bases and J lost 0, with 16 bases in between. This CDR3 region has 17 residues. CDR3 coding DNA: TGTGCCAGCAGTGTTTGGAAAGGGGCCCGCTCTGGAAACACCATATATTTT. Protein: CASSVWKGARSGNTIYF.

The chain carries TRBV7-2 and TRBJ2-2; perhaps TRBD1 as D (6 bases). This CDR3 region has 14 residues. The germline CDR1 and CDR2 sequences are SGHTA and FQGNSA. V lost 7 bases and J 6 bases, leaving 15 bases between the germline ends. CDR3 residues: CASTPGTFSGELFF. Written as DNA, the CDR3 is TGTGCCAGCACTCCAGGGACATTTTCCGGGGAGCTGTTTTTT.

The chain carries TRBV6-1 and TRBJ1-2; no reliable D call. The CDR3 spans 13 residues. Trimming stripped 7 bases from V and 0 bases from J, with 9 bases between. Germline V gene lookup returns CDR1 MNHNS and CDR2 SASEGT. As DNA, the CDR3 is TGTGCCAGCAAGAAGGAAGCTAACTATGGCTACACCTTC. The encoded protein is CASKKEANYGYTF.

This clonotype was found many times. This chain joins TRBV4-3 and TRBJ2-3; TRBD1 is a possible D gene (6 bases). Trimming took off 0 bases at V and 8 bases at J, with 21 bases between the two ends. This CDR3 comprises 17 residues. Germline CDR1 and CDR2: LGHNA and YSLEER. CDR3 DNA sequence: TGCGCCAGCAGCCAAGATCGCCAGGGGCTTTCGTCGGGTACGCAGTATTTT. This codes for CASSQDRQGLSSGTQYF.

This clonotype has only a few counts. The chain couples TRBV7-8 to TRBJ2-3; 11 bases agree with TRBD1. The length of the CDR3 is 16 residues. Germline CDR1 and CDR2: SGHVS and FQNEAQ. V gave up 4 bases and J gave up 5 bases; unmatched junction bases: 8. CDR3 loop: CASSSAVDRGRDTQYF. Here the CDR3 DNA reads TGTGCCAGCAGCTCTGCCGTGGACAGGGGGCGAGATACGCAGTATTTT.

The sample holds one count of this clonotype. V and J are TRBV7-2 and TRBJ2-1; D gene uncertain. Germline CDR1 reads SGHTA; CDR2 reads FQGNSA. Trimming took off 5 bases at V and 4 bases at J, with 6 bases between the two ends. The CDR3 spans 12 residues. In DNA, the CDR3 is TGTGCCAGCAGCCTATATTACAATGAGCAGTTCTTC. This translates into CASSLYYNEQFF.

The chain uses TRBV27 and TRBJ1-1; D is undetermined. The V end was cut by 4 bases, the J end by 2 bases, with 8 bases between. CDR1 and CDR2 (germline): MNHEY, SMNVEV (reference sequence). The CDR3 has 13 residues. The CDR3 reads CASSWARNTEAFF. In DNA form, the CDR3 reads TGTGCCAGCAGTTGGGCTCGAAACACTGAAGCTTTCTTT.